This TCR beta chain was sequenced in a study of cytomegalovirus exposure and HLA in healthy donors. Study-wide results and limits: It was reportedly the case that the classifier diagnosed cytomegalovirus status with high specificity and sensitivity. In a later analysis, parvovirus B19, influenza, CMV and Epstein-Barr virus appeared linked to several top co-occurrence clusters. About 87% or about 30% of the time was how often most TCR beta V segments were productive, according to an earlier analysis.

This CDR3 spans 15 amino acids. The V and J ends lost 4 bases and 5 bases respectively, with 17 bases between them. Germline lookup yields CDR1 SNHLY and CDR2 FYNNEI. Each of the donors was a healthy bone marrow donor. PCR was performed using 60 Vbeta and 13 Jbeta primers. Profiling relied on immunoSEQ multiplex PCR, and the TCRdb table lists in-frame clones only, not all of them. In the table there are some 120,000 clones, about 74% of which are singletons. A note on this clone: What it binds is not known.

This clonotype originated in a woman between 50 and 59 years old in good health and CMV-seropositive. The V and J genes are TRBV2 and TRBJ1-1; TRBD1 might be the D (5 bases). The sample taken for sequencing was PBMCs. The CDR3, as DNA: TGTGCCAGCAGTGCCCGTGCATGGGGGGGAACTGAAGCTTTCTTT. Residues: CASSARAWGGTEAFF.